This T cell receptor (beta chain) derives from a study of T cells in Graves' hyperthyroidism and ophthalmopathy (dated by TCRdb to the late 2010s). Regarding the complete study: Peripheral blood samples were taken at the time of initial diagnosis, prior to any treatment. To identify distinguishing TCR V-J signatures, a discovery cohort of about a hundred patients was used, comprising 43 with Graves' ophthalmopathy and approximately 57 with stable Graves' hyperthyroidism. Whether ophthalmopathy could be predicted prospectively was tested in an independent validation cohort made up of under 20 hyperthyroidism patients plus 17 patients who later progressed to ophthalmopathy. The approximately 100 discovery patients were divided at random into training and test sets in a 7:3 ratio. The study also compared thyroid tissue and blood T-cell repertoires from 6 or 7 Graves' hyperthyroidism patients. After sampling, hyperthyroidism patients received methimazole starting at 30 mg daily, and ophthalmopathy patients received high-dose intravenous methylprednisolone. The paper reports TCR Vbeta CDR3 sequencing of some 140 peripheral blood samples: over 40 ophthalmopathy, under 80 hyperthyroidism and 17 progressor patients. General study outcomes and caveats: Sample size was not statistically predetermined, and investigators were not blinded to group allocation. A model built on a 13 V-J signature distinguished ophthalmopathy from stable hyperthyroidism, reaching roughly 88% sensitivity and about 81% specificity in cross-validation and 80%/75% in testing. In validation, the model predicted progression to ophthalmopathy with 65% to 71% sensitivity and approximately 74% specificity, a median of approximately 6.7 months before onset. Most expanded thyroid clonotypes (frequency above 0.001) were also detected in blood, suggesting blood repertoires may reflect thyroid immune responses.

Measured from the cysteine to the phenylalanine, the CDR3 is 14 residues long. Of all the DNA, just the CDR3 is kept, 42 bases in frame from base 1. Per the germline V gene, SNHLY is the CDR1 and FYNNEI is the CDR2. Between the V and J ends, shortened by 5 bases and 0 bases respectively, the junction contains 8 bases. Many counts were recorded for this clonotype. No antigen is known for it. Within one base of it there is no much larger clone, and no base qualities were kept. Hyperthyroidism patients were aged 18 to 65 years and newly diagnosed, with disease duration of less than 2 months. Exclusion was applied to patients with uncontrolled infections, other autoimmune diseases, pregnancy or lactation. Clinical symptoms, serum thyroxine and TRAb, thyroid ultrasound, and orbital computed tomography formed the basis for the diagnoses. Blood from progressor patients was drawn when they were first diagnosed with hyperthyroidism, before any ophthalmopathy symptoms appeared. PBMCs were isolated from about 9 ml of fresh peripheral blood by Ficoll-Paque density gradient centrifugation. Patients classed as progressors first received a Graves' hyperthyroidism diagnosis and then went on to develop ophthalmopathy during follow-up. Total RNA was extracted using Trizol reagent, and RNA quality was assessed on an Agilent 2100 Bioanalyzer.

TCR beta CDR3 regions were amplified from RNA transcripts. The TCR CDR3 was subjected to a first round of RT-PCR using the HTBI primer set and the Qiagen OneStep RT-PCR kit. The libraries were constructed in a second round of multiplex PCR and then size-selected and purified. Libraries were sequenced paired-end with 100 bp reads on an Illumina HiSeq2000. As for the authors' bioinformatics: SOAPnuke was used to process the raw data, with reads discarded if the reads contained adapters or uncalled bases, had a mean Phred below 15, or lacked an exact constant-primer or identifier match. High-quality paired reads were merged with COPE v1.2.5, and unique nucleotide sequences were defined as clonotypes. MiTCR v1.1 was used to align clonotypes to the IMGT TRBV, TRBD and TRBJ reference segments. Only V-J combinations with frequency above 0.0001, covering about 99% of repertoires, were analysed. A TCS score was defined as the ratio between F50 (clonal expansion) and ExV (chaos), using BLOSUM62-based TCRdist between CDR3 peptides within each V-J. Welch's t-statistics and random forest reduced around 520 V-J features to around 14, which were used in a naive Bayes classifier (R e1071). TCRdb reanalyzed the raw reads on its own, using fastp at Q25 for trimming and MiXCR for clone calling, and kept in-frame beta chains. When rows share a CDR3 protein, they turn into one entry using the most common DNA and genes. The V and J calls come from TCRdb's annotation, not from the publication. The sample yields some 370,000 distinct CDR3 sequences; roughly 17% were counted once. Of the sample, 30% to 40% falls within the top ten clones.

Sequenced: blood. The chain is encoded by TRBV2 joined to TRBJ1-3; a tentative D match to TRBD1 spans 6 bases. This TCR derives from a woman younger than 45 with Graves' hyperthyroidism that later progressed to Graves' ophthalmopathy. In nucleotide form, the sequence is TGTGCCAGCAGTTGGACAGCCTCTGGAAACACCATATATTTT. It specifies CASSWTASGNTIYF. With the rest looked up from the reference TRBV2 and TRBJ1-3 genes rather than sequenced, the full variable domain is EPEVTQTPSHQVTQMGQEVILRCVPISNHLYFYWYRQILGQKVEFLVSFYNNEISEKSEIFDDQFSVERPDGSNFTLKIRSTKLEDSAMYFCASSWTASGNTIYFGEGSWLTVV.